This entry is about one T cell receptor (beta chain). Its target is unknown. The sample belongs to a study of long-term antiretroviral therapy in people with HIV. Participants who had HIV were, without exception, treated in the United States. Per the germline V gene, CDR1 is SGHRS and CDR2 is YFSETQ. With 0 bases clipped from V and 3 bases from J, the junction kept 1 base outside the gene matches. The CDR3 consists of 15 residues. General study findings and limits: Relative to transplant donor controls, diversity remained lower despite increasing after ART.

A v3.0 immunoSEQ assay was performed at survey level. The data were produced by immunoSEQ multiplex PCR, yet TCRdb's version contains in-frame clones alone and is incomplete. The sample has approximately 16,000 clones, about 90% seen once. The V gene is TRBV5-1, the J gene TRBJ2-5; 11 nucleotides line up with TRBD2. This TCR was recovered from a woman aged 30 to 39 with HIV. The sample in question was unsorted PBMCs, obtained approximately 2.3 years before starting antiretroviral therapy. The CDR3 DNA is TGCGCCAGCAGCTTGGGACTAGCGGGAAAAGAGACCCAGTACTTC. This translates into CASSLGLAGKETQYF.